This is a list of T cell receptor beta chains from one sample in a study of naive and memory T cell subsets. In TCRdb, the UMI-ligation and nested PCR reads were re-called with MiXCR into one record per CDR3 protein. The table has some 150,000 distinct CDR3 sequences, about 15% seen once. Sequencing was performed on naive CD4+ T cells from blood. These receptors were collected from a human donor in good health. The CDR3 runs from the conserved cysteine through the conserved F or W. A D gene is named only where the DNA matches it firmly. A clone size is listed for some rows: how often the clone was seen (once, few, many), or a class if it is expanded.

j_call	v_call	clone_size	d_call	cdr3_nt	cdr3_aa
TRBJ1-2	TRBV6-5	few	TRBD1	TGTGCCACACAGGACAGGGTAGCGGATGGCTACACCTTC	CATQDRVADGYTF
TRBJ2-7	TRBV6-2/TRBV6-3	few	TRBD2	TGTGCCAGCAGTTCCCCGGGACTAGCCCACTACGAGCAGTACTTC	CASSSPGLAHYEQYF
TRBJ1-1	TRBV6-1	few	.	TGTGCCAGCAGTTACGGGGGGATGAGGGAAGCTTTCTTT	CASSYGGMREAFF
TRBJ2-7	TRBV7-2	few	.	TGTGCCAGCAGCTTAGGTCGCGCGGGACTTTACGAGCAGTACTTC	CASSLGRAGLYEQYF
TRBJ2-7	TRBV28	few	TRBD1	TGTGCCAGCAGTCGATTGGGACAGCTCTACGAGCAGTACTTC	CASSRLGQLYEQYF
TRBJ2-3	TRBV11-2	.	TRBD2	TGTGCCAGCAGCTTAGAGCGGGAGGGCCCGCAGTATTTT	CASSLEREGPQYF
TRBJ1-1	TRBV7-2	few	TRBD1	TGTGCCAGCAGCCAGGGACAGGGGGACACTGAAGCTTTCTTT	CASSQGQGDTEAFF
TRBJ2-5	TRBV21-1	.	.	TGTGCCAGCGTACCGGGACATCCGCAAGAGACCCAGTACTTC	CASVPGHPQETQYF
TRBJ2-7	TRBV3-1	.	.	TGTGCCAGCAGCCAAGTCCTTTTATCCTACGAGCAGTACTTC	CASSQVLLSYEQYF
TRBJ2-7	TRBV20-1	.	TRBD2	TGCAGTGCACCAGCGACTAGCGGGAGGTACGAGCAGTACTTC	CSAPATSGRYEQYF
TRBJ2-7	TRBV7-2	.	TRBD2	TGTGCCAGCAGCTTAAGGCGGGAGTTTAAAAACGAGCAGTACTTC	CASSLRREFKNEQYF
TRBJ2-7	TRBV12-5	.	.	TGTGCTAGTGGTTTGGTAGGGACCGCTAACTCCTACGAGCAGTACTTC	CASGLVGTANSYEQYF
TRBJ1-5	TRBV20-1	.	TRBD1	TGCAGTGCTTGGGAAGGGGGCCAGAGCAATCAGCCCCAGCATTTT	CSAWEGGQSNQPQHF
TRBJ1-1	TRBV12-3/TRBV12-4	.	.	TGTGCCAGCACCCGCCAGGACACGAACACTGAAGCTTTCTTT	CASTRQDTNTEAFF
TRBJ2-7	TRBV7-6	few	.	TGTGCCAGCAGCTTAGCGGATACCTACGAGCAGTACTTC	CASSLADTYEQYF
TRBJ2-7	TRBV27	few	TRBD2	TGTGCCAGCAGTTTTTTAGCGGGAGGTCCCTACGAGCAGTACTTC	CASSFLAGGPYEQYF
TRBJ2-3	TRBV7-9	few	TRBD1	TGTGCCAGCAGCTTCATCGTGCAACAGGGGGCCACAGATACGCAGTATTTT	CASSFIVQQGATDTQYF
TRBJ2-1	TRBV7-2	.	.	TGTGCCAGCAGCTTGGGCACGGACTCCTACAATGAGCAGTTCTTC	CASSLGTDSYNEQFF
TRBJ1-1	TRBV5-5	.	.	TGTGCCAGCGTAACAAGAGGGAACACTGAAGCTTTCTTT	CASVTRGNTEAFF
TRBJ2-3	TRBV20-1	few	TRBD2	TGCAGTGCTAGCGGGACTAGCGGGAGTAAGGGCACAGATACGCAGTATTTT	CSASGTSGSKGTDTQYF
TRBJ1-4	TRBV20-1	few	TRBD1	TGCAGTGCCAGACAGGGCCAACCCTTCGTGTTTTTT	CSARQGQPFVFF
TRBJ1-5	TRBV11-2	few	.	TGTGCCAGCAGCCGTGGCGGGGATCAGCCCCAGCATTTT	CASSRGGDQPQHF
TRBJ2-7	TRBV10-3	.	.	TGTGCCATCAGGGAAACGGGACTCTCCTACGAGCAGTACTTC	CAIRETGLSYEQYF
TRBJ2-5	TRBV7-2	.	TRBD1	TGTGCCAGCAGCTTCACGACAGGGCTGGCGATTGAGACCCAGTACTTC	CASSFTTGLAIETQYF
TRBJ2-5	TRBV20-1	.	TRBD1	TGCAGTGCTAGACGGACAGGGGCCGGGGAGACCCAGTACTTC	CSARRTGAGETQYF
TRBJ2-7	TRBV19	.	TRBD1	TGTGCCAGTAGTGACCGGGACAGGCCTTCCTACGAGCAGTACTTC	CASSDRDRPSYEQYF